The next 27 T cell receptor beta chains were all read from a single sample in a study of neurological immune-mediated disorders. TCRdb reprocessed the 5' RACE reads with MiXCR, giving one entry per CDR3 protein. Altogether 36,000 or so distinct CDR3 sequences are present, 10% to 13% being singletons, with the ten largest covering approximately 6.9%. The sequenced material came from PBMCs. The receptor source for this set is a woman aged 25 to 39 with HTLV-1-associated myelopathy (HAM/TSP).

The chain joins TRBV5-1 to TRBJ2-7; 9 nucleotides line up with TRBD1. Germline V lookup: CDR1 SGHRS, CDR2 YFSETQ. The CDR3 has 14 residues. Trimming cost V 4 bases and J 4 bases; bases outside gene matches: 6. As DNA, the CDR3 is TGCGCCAGCAGCCCCGGGACAGGGATGTACGAGCAGTACTTC. Translated: CASSPGTGMYEQYF.

This clonotype has at least ten counts. This chain connects TRBV5-1 to TRBJ1-2; 7 bases map to TRBD1. CDR3 length: 20 amino acids. CDR1 SGHRS and CDR2 YFSETQ come from the germline V gene. Germline trimming cut 0 bases from V and 0 bases from J; bases unmatched to any gene: 17. CDR3 amino acids: CASSLALGGAGPISNYGYTF. Written as DNA, the CDR3 is TGCGCCAGCAGCTTGGCCTTAGGGGGCGCGGGGCCAATCTCTAACTATGGCTACACCTTC.

This clonotype was counted many times. The rearrangement links TRBV7-2 to TRBJ1-3; possible D gene TRBD1, 5 bases. CDR1 SGHTA and CDR2 FQGNSA come from the germline V gene. The length of the CDR3 is 13 residues. Between the trimmed V and J ends, which lost 4 bases and 3 bases, there was a span of 7 bases. CDR3 residues: CASSWGLGNTIYF. Here the CDR3 DNA reads TGTGCCAGCAGCTGGGGACTTGGAAACACCATATATTTT.

Of note for this clonotype: An end of the junction does not agree with germline; a read error may underlie this. The V gene is TRBV6-6, the J gene TRBJ1-2; possible D gene TRBD1, 5 bases. This CDR3 has 15 residues. Looked up from germline, CDR1 is MNHNY and CDR2 is SVGAGI (reference sequence). This CDR3 is CASRPLDRLSYRYTF. Here the CDR3 DNA reads TGTGCCAGCAGACCCCTAGACAGACTCTCCTATCGCTACACCTTC.

This clonotype was counted many times. The CDR3 is CASSLWGNSNEQFF. CDR3 in DNA: TGTGCCAGCAGCTTATGGGGAAACTCCAATGAGCAGTTCTTC. V and J are TRBV7-8 and TRBJ2-1; D unresolved. The V end was cut by 2 bases, the J end by 6 bases, with 11 bases between. CDR1 is SGHVS, CDR2 FQNEAQ, per germline. The CDR3 is made up of 14 amino acids.

In its sample, this clonotype was seen many times. The chain couples TRBV5-5 to TRBJ2-1; 13 bases fit TRBD2. CDR3 length: 17 amino acids. J was trimmed by 6 bases and V by 1 base; bases with no gene match: 7. Germline V gene data show CDR1 as SGHKS and CDR2 as YYEKEE (reference sequence). The CDR3 bases are TGTGCCAGCAGCTTGAACCAACTAGCGGGGGGGATCAATGAGCAGTTCTTC. Translation gives CASSLNQLAGGINEQFF.

This clonotype was recorded at least ten times. This rearrangement joins TRBV5-1 to TRBJ2-1; D not certain. This CDR3 comprises 12 residues. The germline V gene encodes CDR1 SGHRS and CDR2 YFSETQ. Trimming stripped 2 bases from V and 10 bases from J, with 10 bases between. The CDR3 DNA sequence: TGCGCCAGCAGCTTTGACGGAGAGGAGCAGTTCTTC. Residues: CASSFDGEEQFF.

This clonotype was seen ten or more times. The chain couples TRBV5-4 to TRBJ2-4; tentative D call: TRBD1 (6 bases). The CDR3 length is 16 residues. The V gene lost 0 bases and the J gene lost 0 bases, with 10 bases spanning the gap. The germline gives CDR1 SGHNT, CDR2 YYREEE (reference sequence). The CDR3 is CASSLGTAIAKNIQYF. CDR3 bases: TGTGCCAGCAGCTTGGGGACAGCTATAGCCAAAAACATTCAGTACTTC.

Ten or more counts support this clonotype. This chain links TRBV5-1 with TRBJ2-6, with D tentatively TRBD1 (6 bases). Germline CDR1 reads SGHRS; CDR2 reads YFSETQ. This CDR3 region has 17 residues. V gave up 7 bases and J gave up 1 base, with 18 bases separating them. CDR3 DNA: TGCGCCAGCGAAATAAGCGCCAGGGGTTCTGGGGCCAACGTCCTGACTTTC. Its protein product is CASEISARGSGANVLTF.

In this sample, this clonotype turned up many times. V is TRBV5-1 and J is TRBJ2-3; D ambiguous. Per germline, CDR1 SGHRS and CDR2 YFSETQ. Trimming shortened V by 0 bases and J by 3 bases, and 11 bases separated the two germline ends. The CDR3 is 15 residues long. Here the CDR3 reads CASSLVGSRTDTQYF. The CDR3 region has the DNA TGCGCCAGCAGCTTGGTGGGATCCCGGACAGATACGCAGTATTTT. Complete variable domain (other parts from reference TRBV5-1 and TRBJ2-3): KAGVTQTPRYLIKTRGQQVTLSCSPISGHRSVSWYQQTPGQGLQFLFEYFSETQRNKGNFPGRFSGRQFSNSRSEMNVSTLELGDSALYLCASSLVGSRTDTQYFGPGTRLTVL.

At least ten counts were recorded for this clonotype. The chain recombines TRBV5-1 with TRBJ1-2; no clear D. The CDR3 extends over 14 amino acids. Germline CDR1 and CDR2: SGHRS and YFSETQ. Trimming pared 2 bases from V and 2 bases from J, leaving 10 bases between. The DNA for the CDR3 is TGCGCCAGCAGCTTATCCTCCCTGAACTATGGCTACACCTTC. This translates into CASSLSSLNYGYTF.

This clonotype was seen many times. The rearrangement uses TRBV20-1 and TRBJ1-2, with TRBD1 matching over 7 bases. The junction had 12 bases not matched to a gene; V was cut back by 5 bases and J by 6 bases. The V gene's germline CDR1 is DFQATT and CDR2 SNEGSKA (reference sequence). The CDR3 is made up of 14 amino acids. The CDR3 nucleotides read TGCAGTGCTTTGGATACGACAGGGCGCCATGGCTACACCTTC. This gives the protein CSALDTTGRHGYTF.

This clonotype was counted ten times or more. The chain uses TRBV5-1 and TRBJ2-5, with 8 bases fitting TRBD1. This CDR3 is 14 amino acids long. CDR1 and CDR2 from the germline V gene are SGHRS and YFSETQ. V trimming: 4 bases; J trimming: 2 bases; junction bases outside the gene matches: 4. The CDR3 here is CASSTGQGQETQYF. The DNA for the CDR3 is TGCGCCAGCAGCACAGGACAGGGTCAAGAGACCCAGTACTTC.

There are many counts of this clonotype. V gene TRBV20-1 combines with J gene TRBJ2-1; the match to TRBD2 covers 13 bases. The trim removed 5 bases at V and 10 bases at J, leaving 11 bases unmatched. CDR1 and CDR2 from the germline V gene are DFQATT and SNEGSKA (reference sequence). The CDR3 is 15 residues long. The CDR3 loop reads CSAARLAGGVEEQFF. CDR3 DNA: TGCAGTGCTGCCAGACTAGCGGGGGGCGTAGAGGAGCAGTTCTTC.

This clonotype was seen ten or more times. CDR3 residues: CASRSGAGANVLTF. The CDR3 DNA reads TGTGCCAGCAGGTCCGGGGCTGGGGCCAACGTCCTGACTTTC. The genes are TRBV6-6 and TRBJ2-6, with D possibly TRBD2 on 5 matching bases. This CDR3 is 14 amino acids long. Germline V lookup: CDR1 MNHNY, CDR2 SVGAGI (reference sequence). Trimming shortened V by 6 bases and J by 2 bases, and 8 bases separated the two germline ends.

This clonotype came up many times. The rearrangement links TRBV20-1 to TRBJ2-6; no firm D call. Germline V gives CDR1 DFQATT, CDR2 SNEGSKA (reference sequence). The CDR3 covers 14 residues. V lost 3 bases and J 2 bases, leaving 8 bases between the germline ends. CDR3 amino acids: CSARALAGANVLTF. CDR3 nucleotides: TGCAGTGCTAGGGCGCTAGCTGGGGCCAACGTCCTGACTTTC.

This clonotype was seen ten or more times. CDR3 region: CASSDIVSPLHF. In DNA, the CDR3 is TGTGCCAGCAGTGACATAGTATCACCCCTCCACTTT. The genes are TRBV2 and TRBJ1-6; D gene ambiguous. The V gene's germline CDR1 is SNHLY and CDR2 FYNNEI. Trimming cost V 3 bases and J 10 bases, with 7 bases left between them. CDR3 length: 12 residues. The entire variable domain, with the rest obtained from reference TRBV2 and TRBJ1-6, is as follows: EPEVTQTPSHQVTQMGQEVILRCVPISNHLYFYWYRQILGQKVEFLVSFYNNEISEKSEIFDDQFSVERPDGSNFTLKIRSTKLEDSAMYFCASSDIVSPLHFGNGTRLTVT.

In this sample, this clonotype turned up many times. This sequence joins TRBV3-1 and TRBJ1-2, with D possibly being TRBD1 (5 bases). Germline CDR1 and CDR2: LGHDT and YNNKEL (reference sequence). The CDR3 totals 15 residues. Trimming shortened V by 4 bases and J by 0 bases, and 12 bases separated the two germline ends. CDR3 nucleotides: TGTGCCAGCAGCCGAGGACAACTTACTAACTATGGCTACACCTTC. This translates into CASSRGQLTNYGYTF.

This clonotype has ten or more counts. The chain recombines TRBV6-6 with TRBJ2-1; 14 nucleotides agree with TRBD2. CDR3 size: 13 residues. V was pared by 11 bases and J by 5 bases, with 2 bases of the junction left unmatched. Germline V gene data show CDR1 as MNHNY and CDR2 as SVGAGI (reference sequence). In nucleotides, the CDR3 is TGTGCCGTGGGACTAGCGGGGGACAATGAGCAGTTCTTC. Translating gives CAVGLAGDNEQFF.

The table lists this clonotype with many counts. The V and J genes are TRBV20-1 and TRBJ1-1, with 7 bases identical to TRBD1. Looked up from germline, CDR1 is DFQATT and CDR2 is SNEGSKA (reference sequence). V lost 0 bases and J lost 11; bases outside the gene matches: 12. This CDR3 has 14 residues. This CDR3 is CSARDRGGARGAFF. As DNA, the CDR3 is TGCAGTGCTAGAGATAGAGGGGGCGCTCGGGGGGCTTTCTTT.

This clonotype was counted at least ten times. The chain employs TRBV7-9 and TRBJ2-4; TRBD1 might be the D (5 bases). CDR1 is SEHNR, CDR2 FQNEAQ, per germline (reference sequence). The CDR3 has 15 amino acids. Trimming took 5 bases from V and 6 from J, leaving 17 bases between them. CDR3 residues: CASSKTPTVGNIQYF. DNA for the CDR3: TGTGCCAGCAGCAAAACACCGACAGTAGGAAACATTCAGTACTTC.

In its sample, this clonotype was seen many times. The CDR3 DNA reads TGTGCCAGCAGCTTTCAGCTGACATCCTTTAGCGGGGGGGCGGTGGATGAGCAGTTCTTC. It is translated as CASSFQLTSFSGGAVDEQFF. This rearrangement joins TRBV7-7 to TRBJ2-1; 11 nucleotides agree with TRBD2. The CDR3 loop spans 20 amino acids. CDR1 SSHAT and CDR2 FNYEAQ come from the germline V gene (reference sequence). V dropped 3 bases and J dropped 8; count of bases not matched to a gene: 21.

This clonotype was seen repeatedly, ten times or more. The chain couples TRBV20-1 to TRBJ2-3; D remains ambiguous. Germline lookup yields CDR1 DFQATT and CDR2 SNEGSKA (reference sequence). The CDR3 has 11 residues. V dropped 4 bases and J dropped 6 bases, with 8 bases sitting between them. The CDR3 region is CSATLLDTQYF. The CDR3 DNA is TGCAGTGCTACTCTCCTGGATACGCAGTATTTT.

This clonotype was recorded at least ten times. This chain uses TRBV20-1 with TRBJ1-2; 8 nucleotides line up with TRBD1. The V and J ends lost 3 bases and 0 bases, in that order; junction bases with no gene match: 6. This CDR3 has 15 residues. The V gene's germline CDR1 is DFQATT and CDR2 SNEGSKA (reference sequence). The CDR3 here is CSASNRGNPNYGYTF. The CDR3 nucleotides are TGCAGTGCTAGTAACAGGGGGAACCCTAACTATGGCTACACCTTC.

This clonotype was detected ten times or more. The chain employs TRBV12-3 or TRBV12-4 and TRBJ1-2; D is possibly TRBD1 (5 bases). CDR3 size: 14 residues. Trimming took 5 bases from V and 6 from J, leaving 16 bases between them. The CDR3 DNA follows: TGTGCCAGCAGTAAGACAGACAAGCTCCATGGCTACACCTTC. This gives the protein CASSKTDKLHGYTF.

The sample holds many counts of this clonotype. V is TRBV19 and J is TRBJ1-2, with TRBD1 matching 7 bases. Germline CDR1 is LNHDA and CDR2 is SQIVND (reference sequence). The junction had 5 bases not matched to a gene; V was cut back by 3 bases and J by 7 bases. This CDR3 region has 13 residues. CDR3 in DNA: TGTGCCAGTAGTATGAGGGGGCAAGGTGGCTACACCTTC. Protein sequence: CASSMRGQGGYTF.

The V gene is TRBV9, the J gene TRBJ2-3; TRBD1 might be the D (7 bases). V was pared by 2 bases and J by 5 bases, with 15 bases between. The CDR3 totals 15 residues. The germline CDR1 and CDR2 sequences are SGDLS and YYNGEE. In DNA form, the CDR3 reads TGTGCCAGCAGCGTCGGCCAGGGGGGAGTAGATACGCAGTATTTT. As protein: CASSVGQGGVDTQYF.